This T cell receptor (beta chain) comes out of a study of T-cell memory formation after mild COVID-19. Findings of the study overall: Later expanders leaned toward CD4+, whereas clones contracting from day 15 to 85 were balanced CD4/CD8. In second-wave clones peaking day 37, SARS-CoV-2 specificity remained unconfirmed. Prior to infection, memory already included some responding clones, suggesting cross-reactive memory joined.

TCRdb passed the 5' RACE reads through MiXCR, listing each CDR3 protein once. The sample records about 110,000 distinct CDR3 sequences, around 17% being singletons. A word on this clonotype: Its antigen is unknown.

The source is a man aged 18-30 years who had mild COVID-19 (a few samples of this study predate the infection). Cell type and time point are not known. Sequenced input: PBMCs or a T cell subset sorted from them (not recorded which).

CDR3 bases: TGTGCCAGCAGCCCTACTAGCGGTACCGGGACCCAGTACTTC. Its translation is CASSPTSGTGTQYF. The V and J genes are TRBV4-2 and TRBJ2-5, with 8 nucleotides matching TRBD2. V dropped 4 bases and J dropped 7; count of bases not matched to a gene: 8. From germline, CDR1 is LGHNA and CDR2 YNFKEQ. This CDR3 comprises 14 residues.